This entry features one T cell receptor (beta chain) sequence. The target antigen is unknown. This record belongs to a study of spatial heterogeneity in lung cancer. Points from the study as a whole: Ubiquitous expanded tumor TCRs were seen in blood more at resection than at follow-up.

Stated time point: sample taken at primary tumor resection. Tumor, nontumor lung or frozen PBMC supplied whole RNA that was sequenced unsorted. The cohort: some 70 early-stage, untreated non-small cell lung cancer patients. TCRdb processed the 5' RACE reads anew with MiXCR; each CDR3 protein has one entry. The profile shows some 85,000 distinct CDR3 sequences, about a fifth of them singletons. The sequenced sample was PBMCs, obtained at surgery. This sequence originates from a male donor with early-stage non-small cell lung cancer.

The CDR3 is CASRRGKWNEQFF. CDR3 nucleotide sequence: TGTGCCAGCAGACGGGGAAAATGGAATGAGCAGTTCTTC. The chain links TRBV6-5 to TRBJ2-1, with D perhaps matching TRBD2 (5 bases). The CDR3 consists of 13 residues. V shed 6 bases and J shed 7 bases, with 13 bases lying between them. The germline gives CDR1 MNHEY, CDR2 SVGAGI.